The clone carrying this TCR beta chain has only a few counts. The CDR3 is made up of 15 amino acids. Germline V gene data show CDR1 as MNHEY and CDR2 as SVGEGT. V dropped 6 bases and J dropped 2 bases, with 14 bases sitting between them. The data stem from a study of blood T cell repertoires in COVID-19. The overall study: PBMCs, B-cell-depleted T cells, or T cells provided the cDNA or gDNA that made up the material.

Authors' methods: Quantification of nucleated cells was approximated via reference gene primer amplification. TCRdb's copy holds only in-frame clones and misses some; the assay was immunoSEQ multiplex PCR. V and J calls and clone size are copied from that table; D and trimming were computed from the DNA. The data show fewer than 250,000 clones, with 75% to 90% seen just once and 1% to 1.4% held by the top ten. The rearrangement links TRBV6-2 or TRBV6-3 to TRBJ1-3, with a weak D call TRBD1 (6 bases). This receptor was taken from a man younger than 45 with acute or convalescent COVID-19. Sequencing was performed on peripheral blood. CDR3 bases: TGTGCCAGCAGCCCACGAGGGGGAGCTGGAAACACCATATATTTT. The encoded protein is CASSPRGGAGNTIYF.